Sequencing of this TCR beta chain was carried out in a study of neurological immune-mediated disorders. V shed 3 bases and J shed 6 bases, with 12 bases lying between them. The CDR3 covers 14 residues. Whole-study findings and limits: The phylogenetic placement of 18 of 34 multiple sclerosis patients' repertoires in one related-CDR3 cluster constitutes a possible signature. None of the features examined (clinical or MRI) was associated with the multiple sclerosis repertoire cluster. HTLV-1-associated myelopathy had the most TCR clonal expansion, whereas multiple sclerosis had the least (lower than in healthy controls).

One entry per CDR3 protein results from TCRdb running MiXCR on the 5' RACE reads. The table has tens of thousands of distinct CDR3 sequences, 2% to 2.5% seen once; the top ten hold less than 2.5%. At least ten counts were recorded for this clonotype. Its cognate antigen is unknown. The sample comprised PBMCs. The gene calls are TRBV12-3 or TRBV12-4 and TRBJ1-5, with D perhaps TRBD1 (6 bases). The sequence was collected from a man aged 50-60 years with multiple sclerosis. This CDR3 reads CASSFGGARQPQHF. In DNA form, the CDR3 reads TGTGCCAGCAGTTTTGGGGGGGCTCGTCAGCCCCAGCATTTT.